This T cell receptor beta chain was recorded in a study of post-analysis software for immune sequencing data. About the study: There were relapsing-remitting, secondary progressive and progressive-relapsing multiple sclerosis among the disease courses included.

Included in the TCR beta cDNA libraries were unique molecular identifiers. With about 0.95 to 11 million T cells as the source, a few hundred thousand cDNA molecules resulted. TCRdb re-analysed the PCR reads in MiXCR, keeping a single row per CDR3 protein. The table lists roughly 430,000 distinct CDR3 sequences, approximately 42% of them singletons. Of note for this clonotype: The antigen remains undetermined.

The V end lost 6 bases, the J end lost 4 bases, and 10 bases lay between the germline ends. This CDR3 has 13 residues. CDR1 is MNHEY and CDR2 is SVGEGT in the germline V gene. Notes on the study in general: About five TRBV segments, including TRBV5-6, TRBV5-1 and TRBV20-1, were more frequent in patients than controls. F-measure co-clustering was strong for batch-matched samples.

The sequence derives from a girl aged 2-10 years with multiple sclerosis. Sequencing used blood. The chain joins TRBV6-2 or TRBV6-3 to TRBJ2-1, with D perhaps matching TRBD1 or TRBD2 (5 bases each). CDR3 in DNA: TGTGCCAGCAGGAGGGGCGGGTACAATGAGCAGTTCTTC. As protein: CASRRGGYNEQFF.